A single sample gave rise to the 28 T cell receptor beta chains below, sequenced in a study of T-cell reconstitution after alpha-beta-depleted transplantation in children. Preparation of the TCRbeta library used unique molecular identifiers. In TCRdb, the PCR reads were re-called with MiXCR into one record per CDR3 protein. This sample has more than 250,000 distinct CDR3 sequences; 9.9% occur once, and the top ten carry around 9.1%. This specimen consisted of PBMCs from the stem cell graft donor, obtained from the stem cell graft. The receptors derive from a human donor who donated a stem cell graft to a child with SCID.

The CDR3, as DNA: TGTGCCAGCACCCGACAGCTAGAAGCTTTCTTT. Its translation: CASTRQLEAFF. This chain connects TRBV7-9 to TRBJ1-1; a possible D gene is TRBD1 (5 bases). The CDR3 extends over 11 amino acids. CDR1 and CDR2 (germline): SEHNR, FQNEAQ (reference sequence). The V and J ends lost 7 bases and 8 bases respectively, with 11 bases between them.

This clonotype occurred many times. The chain is built from TRBV7-9 and TRBJ2-2, with D maybe TRBD1 (6 bases). CDR1 and CDR2 (germline): SEHNR, FQNEAQ (reference sequence). This CDR3 is built from 15 residues. V was trimmed by 3 bases and J by 3 bases, leaving 11 bases between them. CDR3 in DNA: TGTGCCAGCAGCTTTTCCCAGGGGCACACCGGGGAGCTGTTTTTT. This gives the protein CASSFSQGHTGELFF.

This clonotype was seen many times. V and J are TRBV15 and TRBJ2-3; D tentatively fits TRBD1 or TRBD2 (6 bases each). The germline V gene has CDR1 LNHNV and CDR2 YYDKDF (reference sequence). V was cut by 7 bases and J by 3 bases, with 17 bases left in between. This CDR3 is built from 15 residues. CDR3 DNA: TGTGCCACCACGCCCCTCGGGGGCACGACAGATACGCAGTATTTT. It translates to CATTPLGGTTDTQYF.

The chain uses TRBV2 and TRBJ2-3; tentative D call: TRBD1 (5 bases). The CDR3 consists of 15 residues. Germline loops: CDR1 SNHLY, CDR2 FYNNEI. V lost 8 bases to trimming and J lost 4 bases, with 19 bases between them. The CDR3 sequence: CASHLIGASPDTQYF. As DNA, the CDR3 is TGTGCCAGCCACCTAATTGGGGCCTCTCCAGATACGCAGTATTTT.

This clonotype has at least ten counts. The chain has TRBV5-1 and TRBJ1-1, with a weak D call TRBD1 (5 bases). Trimming pared 7 bases from V and 4 bases from J, leaving 17 bases between. The CDR3 is 14 amino acids. Germline V gene data show CDR1 as SGHRS and CDR2 as YFSETQ. The CDR3 loop reads CASSTGTTVTEAFF. The CDR3 DNA is TGCGCCAGCTCTACAGGCACAACGGTCACTGAAGCTTTCTTT.

This chain uses TRBV20-1 with TRBJ2-2; unclear D gene. Germline V gene lookup returns CDR1 DFQATT and CDR2 SNEGSKA (reference sequence). V was cut by 1 base and J by 5 bases, with 5 bases left in between. The CDR3 sequence is 12 residues long. The CDR3 DNA sequence: TGCAGTGCTAGAGTTTTTACCGGGGAGCTGTTTTTT. Protein sequence: CSARVFTGELFF.

A few counts support this clonotype. V gene TRBV12-3 or TRBV12-4 combines with J gene TRBJ2-3, with 7 bases fitting TRBD1. CDR3 length equals 16 residues. The V gene end was trimmed by 6 bases and the J gene end by 3 bases; junction bases not matched to a gene: 12. CDR3 sequence reads: CASSKNRGGGTDTQYF. CDR3 in DNA: TGTGCCAGCAGCAAAAACAGGGGTGGTGGGACAGATACGCAGTATTTT.

A few counts support this clonotype. The chain carries TRBV19 and TRBJ2-5; possible D gene TRBD1, 5 bases. Germline CDR1 reads LNHDA; CDR2 reads SQIVND (reference sequence). V lost 5 bases, J lost 5 bases, and 21 bases lay in between. This CDR3 is built from 16 residues. CDR3 DNA sequence: TGTGCCAGTAGTCCTTGGGGCAGGAACCTTGGGGAGACCCAGTACTTC. Translating gives CASSPWGRNLGETQYF. The full variable domain, completed using reference TRBV19 and TRBJ2-5, is DGGITQSPKYLFRKEGQNVTLSCEQNLNHDAMYWYRQDPGQGLRLIYYSQIVNDFQKGDIAEGYSVSREKKESFPLTVTSAQKNPTAFYLCASSPWGRNLGETQYFGPGTRLLVL.

This clonotype was observed once. It may be a read error: a sequence one base away is much more abundant. The chain recombines TRBV6-2 or TRBV6-3 with TRBJ2-7; D may be TRBD1 or TRBD2 (5 bases each). Germline loops: CDR1 MNHEY, CDR2 SVGEGT. Trimming left V 2 bases short and J 0 bases short, with 5 bases between. CDR3 length equals 13 residues. The CDR3 nucleotides read TGTGCCAGCAGTTACGGGGGCTCCTACGAGCAGTACTTC. Its translation is CASSYGGSYEQYF.

V and J are TRBV20-1 and TRBJ2-3; D ambiguous. The CDR3 has 14 residues. Trimming took 1 base from V and 1 from J, leaving 9 bases between them. Germline-derived CDR1 and CDR2 are DFQATT and SNEGSKA (reference sequence). This CDR3 is CSARASLGTDTQYF. The CDR3 DNA reads TGCAGTGCTAGAGCAAGCTTGGGCACAGATACGCAGTATTTT.

This clonotype was found a few times. The rearrangement uses TRBV12-3 or TRBV12-4 and TRBJ1-1, with D perhaps TRBD1 (6 bases). This CDR3 contains 14 residues. V shed 6 bases and J shed 5 bases, with 16 bases lying between them. The CDR3 DNA sequence: TGTGCCAGCAGGTCTCAGGGGAGAGGGACTGAAGCTTTCTTT. Amino acids: CASRSQGRGTEAFF.

The genes are TRBV7-8 and TRBJ2-5; 9 bases agree with TRBD2. Germline values: CDR1 SGHVS, CDR2 FQNEAQ. The CDR3 has 16 amino acids. Trimming removed 5 bases from V and 2 bases from J; junction bases left unmatched: 9. CDR3 sequence reads: CASSQDKSGGQETQYF. The CDR3 DNA is TGTGCCAGCAGCCAAGACAAGAGCGGGGGGCAAGAGACCCAGTACTTC.

The gene calls are TRBV10-3 and TRBJ1-2; 7 bases agree with TRBD1. The V gene end was trimmed by 3 bases and the J gene end by 2 bases; junction bases not matched to a gene: 12. The CDR3 extends over 17 amino acids. In germline, CDR1 is ENHRY, CDR2 SYGVKD. The CDR3 coding sequence is TGTGCCATCAGTGATATGAGGGACAGCCTTTCAAACTATGGCTACACCTTC. It translates to CAISDMRDSLSNYGYTF.

This chain connects TRBV3-1 to TRBJ1-1; unclear D gene. There are 13 residues in the CDR3. Germline loops: CDR1 LGHDT, CDR2 YNNKEL (reference sequence). V was cut by 5 bases and J by 8 bases, with 15 bases left in between. CDR3 sequence (DNA): TGTGCCAGCAGCGCGCGGCTGTCGTCCGAAGCTTTCTTT. Translation: CASSARLSSEAFF.

This clonotype turned up a few times. The V call is TRBV5-1, the J call TRBJ2-3; perhaps TRBD1 as D (5 bases). The germline V gene has CDR1 SGHRS and CDR2 YFSETQ. CDR3 length: 14 residues. The V end lost 6 bases, the J end lost 0 bases, and 11 bases lay between the germline ends. CDR3 region: CASTGQVSTDTQYF. The CDR3 nucleotides read TGCGCCAGCACCGGACAAGTTAGCACAGATACGCAGTATTTT.

V is TRBV20-1 and J is TRBJ2-1; weak D call: TRBD1 (5 bases). The germline V and J ends were trimmed by 4 bases and 0 bases, with 10 bases remaining between them. CDR1 and CDR2 (germline): DFQATT, SNEGSKA (reference sequence). This CDR3 spans 14 amino acids. The CDR3 region has the DNA TGCAGTGCTATCGCAGGGTCCTCCTACAATGAGCAGTTCTTC. This codes for CSAIAGSSYNEQFF.

The chain employs TRBV4-2 and TRBJ1-5; D remains ambiguous. Trimming shortened V by 0 bases and J by 2 bases, and 11 bases separated the two germline ends. The CDR3 totals 16 residues. Germline-derived CDR1 and CDR2 are LGHNA and YNFKEQ. The CDR3 DNA follows: TGTGCCAGCAGCCAAGAATTGGGCGCCGGCAATCAGCCCCAGCATTTT. The encoded protein is CASSQELGAGNQPQHF.

This clonotype has only a few counts. The genes are TRBV5-6 and TRBJ1-3; a weak D match, TRBD1 (5 bases). Germline assignment: CDR1 SGHDT and CDR2 YYEEEE. This CDR3 is 14 amino acids long. The V gene lost 4 bases and the J gene lost 1 base, with 9 bases spanning the gap. The CDR3 bases are TGTGCCAGCAGCCCGCGGGGGTCTGGAAACACCATATATTTT. Amino acid sequence: CASSPRGSGNTIYF.

There are a few counts of this clonotype. J is TRBJ2-7 and V is TRBV6-5, with no clear D. The V and J ends lost 5 bases and 1 base respectively, with 12 bases between them. The germline gives CDR1 MNHEY, CDR2 SVGAGI. This CDR3 is 14 amino acids long. The CDR3 DNA reads as TGTGCCAGCAGTACAGACTCGACTTCCTACGAGCAGTACTTC. Translating it yields CASSTDSTSYEQYF.

This clonotype was counted a few times. The V call is TRBV12-3 or TRBV12-4, the J call TRBJ1-1, with D possibly matching TRBD1 (6 bases). The V end lost 4 bases, the J end lost 1 base, and 10 bases lay between the germline ends. This CDR3 spans 14 amino acids. CDR3 sequence (DNA): TGTGCCAGCAGTTCGGGGGCCGGGAACACTGAAGCTTTCTTT. This translates into CASSSGAGNTEAFF.

This clonotype has a handful of counts. The CDR3: CASTRTRQGAGNQPQHF. The CDR3 nucleotides are TGTGCCAGCACCAGAACCAGACAGGGGGCGGGCAATCAGCCCCAGCATTTT. The chain uses TRBV12-3 or TRBV12-4 and TRBJ1-5, with 10 bases aligning to TRBD1. The V gene end was trimmed by 7 bases and the J gene end by 2 bases; junction bases not matched to a gene: 11. The CDR3 is made up of 17 amino acids.

The rearrangement joins TRBV9 to TRBJ2-7, with D uncertain. The ends were cut back, 1 base at V and 2 bases at J, with 10 bases in the middle. The CDR3 loop spans 14 amino acids. In germline, CDR1 is SGDLS, CDR2 YYNGEE. In DNA, the CDR3 is TGTGCCAGCAGCGTATTAGAATCTACCTACGAGCAGTACTTC. Protein product: CASSVLESTYEQYF.

Only a few counts were recorded for this clonotype. This sequence joins TRBV2 and TRBJ2-2; possibly TRBD2 for D (6 bases). The CDR3 runs to 16 residues. V gave up 0 bases and J gave up 5 bases, with 13 bases separating them. CDR1 is SNHLY, CDR2 FYNNEI, per germline. CDR3 residues: CASSEAGVRGTGELFF. The DNA for the CDR3 is TGTGCCAGCAGTGAAGCTGGGGTCCGGGGGACCGGGGAGCTGTTTTTT. Based on the CDR3 plus reference TRBV2 and TRBJ2-2, the full variable domain is EPEVTQTPSHQVTQMGQEVILRCVPISNHLYFYWYRQILGQKVEFLVSFYNNEISEKSEIFDDQFSVERPDGSNFTLKIRSTKLEDSAMYFCASSEAGVRGTGELFFGEGSRLTVL.

The table lists this clonotype with many counts. V gene TRBV21-1 combines with J gene TRBJ1-4; TRBD1 reflects the table's D call only, with no check against the DNA. TRBV21-1 is assigned pseudogene status. This CDR3 contains 16 residues. CDR3 loop: CASSKGGGHINEKLFF. CDR3 DNA: TGTGCCAGCAGCAAAGGCGGGGGACACATAAATGAAAAACTGTTTTTT.

The rearrangement links TRBV27 to TRBJ2-1, with 8 bases lining up with TRBD2. The CDR3 length is 15 residues. The germline V gene has CDR1 MNHEY and CDR2 SMNVEV (reference sequence). Trimming took 2 bases from V and 7 from J; bases not matched to a gene: 7. The CDR3 region is CASSLGVAGWNEQFF. CDR3 DNA sequence: TGTGCCAGCAGTTTAGGGGTAGCGGGGTGGAATGAGCAGTTCTTC.

The gene calls are TRBV7-9 and TRBJ2-1; TRBD2 matches at 9 bases. The CDR3 covers 17 residues. Germline V lookup: CDR1 SEHNR, CDR2 FQNEAQ (reference sequence). Trimming cost V 5 bases and J 0 bases; bases outside gene matches: 8. CDR3 region: CASSGETSGLSYNEQFF. The DNA of the CDR3 is TGTGCCAGCAGCGGGGAGACTAGCGGCCTCTCCTACAATGAGCAGTTCTTC.

V usage is TRBV20-1 and J usage is TRBJ2-2; weak D call: TRBD1 (6 bases). V lost 1 base and J lost 7, with 7 bases in between. The CDR3 contains 12 residues. Germline V gene lookup returns CDR1 DFQATT and CDR2 SNEGSKA (reference sequence). In nucleotides, the CDR3 is TGCAGTGCTAGAGGGACAGTCGGGGAGCTGTTTTTT. This gives the protein CSARGTVGELFF.

The genes are TRBV20-1 and TRBJ2-3; 8 bases align to TRBD2. The CDR3 length is 15 residues. Germline CDR1 DFQATT, CDR2 SNEGSKA (reference sequence). Losses at the gene ends were 6 bases for V and 4 bases for J; bases not matched to a gene: 12. The CDR3 spells CSAHLRRGASDTQYF. In DNA form, the CDR3 reads TGCAGTGCCCATCTCAGGCGGGGGGCGTCAGATACGCAGTATTTT.